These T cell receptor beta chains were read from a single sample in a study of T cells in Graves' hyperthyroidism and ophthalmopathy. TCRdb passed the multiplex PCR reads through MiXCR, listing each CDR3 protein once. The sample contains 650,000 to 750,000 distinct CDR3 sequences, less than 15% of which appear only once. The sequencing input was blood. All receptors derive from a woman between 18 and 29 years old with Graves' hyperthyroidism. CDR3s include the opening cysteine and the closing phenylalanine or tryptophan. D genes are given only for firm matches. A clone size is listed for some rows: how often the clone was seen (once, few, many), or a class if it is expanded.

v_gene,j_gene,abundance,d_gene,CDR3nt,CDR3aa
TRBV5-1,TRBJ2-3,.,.,TGCGCCAGCCGCCCCGGCGGACTTTACACAGATACGCAGTATTTT,CASRPGGLYTDTQYF
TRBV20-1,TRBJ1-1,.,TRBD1,TGCAGTGCTAGAGATGCGGACAGGGAGGCCACTGAAGCTTTCTTT,CSARDADREATEAFF
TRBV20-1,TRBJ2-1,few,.,TGCAGTGCGCGGAGGGCGGGGCTAGCTTACAGTGAGCAGTTCTTC,CSARRAGLAYSEQFF
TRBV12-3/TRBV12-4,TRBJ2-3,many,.,TGTGCCACCACCCAGCGGGCAGGGTCAGATACGCAGTATTTT,CATTQRAGSDTQYF
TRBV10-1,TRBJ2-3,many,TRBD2,TGCGCCAGCAGTGATGCTCTAGCGGGATCCACAGATACGCAGTATTTT,CASSDALAGSTDTQYF
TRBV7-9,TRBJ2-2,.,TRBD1,TGTGCCAGCAGCTTAGCGTCCGGGACAGGTAGAACCGGGGAGCTGTTTTTT,CASSLASGTGRTGELFF
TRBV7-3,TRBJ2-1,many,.,TGTGCCAGCAGTTCCGGCGGATACAATGAGCAGTTCTTC,CASSSGGYNEQFF
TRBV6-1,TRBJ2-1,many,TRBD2,TGTGCCAGCAGTGACCCTAGCGGGACCAAGGGCAATGAGCAGTTCTTC,CASSDPSGTKGNEQFF
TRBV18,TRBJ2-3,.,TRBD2,TGTGCCAGCTCACCACGGACTAGCGGGTCCTCTAGCACAGATACGCAGTATTTT,CASSPRTSGSSSTDTQYF
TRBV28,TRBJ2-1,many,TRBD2,TGTGCCAGCACCCTCCTTAGGTTAGCGGGAGGCCCCGATGAGCAGTTCTTC,CASTLLRLAGGPDEQFF
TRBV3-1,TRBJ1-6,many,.,TGTGCCAGCAGCCAAGTGTCTCAGGGGTCACCCCTCCACTTT,CASSQVSQGSPLHF
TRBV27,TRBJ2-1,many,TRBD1,TGTGCCAGCAAGGGGACAGCGGCCTACAATGAGCAGTTCTTC,CASKGTAAYNEQFF
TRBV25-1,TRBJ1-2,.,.,TGTGCCAGCAGTGAATATGCCCATGGAGGCTACACCTTC,CASSEYAHGGYTF
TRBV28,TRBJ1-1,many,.,TGTGCCAGCAGTTTGCAGTCTGGCGTCACTGAAGCTTTCTTT,CASSLQSGVTEAFF
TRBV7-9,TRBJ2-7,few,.,TGTGCCAGCAGCACTAACCGACAGGTTCGCTCCTACGAGCAGTACTTC,CASSTNRQVRSYEQYF
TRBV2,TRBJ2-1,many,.,TGTGCCAGCAGTGAGTCGGGATGGCACAAGTTCTTC,CASSESGWHKFF
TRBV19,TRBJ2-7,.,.,TGTGCCAGTAGTATAGGGCAGCACTACGAGCAGTACTTC,CASSIGQHYEQYF
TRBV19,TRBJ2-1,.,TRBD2,TGTGCCAGTAGTATGAGACTAGCGGGAGAAATACATCGCGCTAACAATGAGCAGTTCTTC,CASSMRLAGEIHRANNEQFF
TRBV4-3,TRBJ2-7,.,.,TGCGCCAGCAGCCAAGAGCTCCGCTCCTACGAGCAGTACTTC,CASSQELRSYEQYF
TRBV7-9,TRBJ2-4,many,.,TGTGCCAGCAGCTTGGGCAGTCTAGCCAAAAACATTCAGTACTTC,CASSLGSLAKNIQYF
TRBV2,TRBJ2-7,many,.,TGTGCCAGCAGTGATTCCCGGTTTTCGGGGGAGCAGTACTTC,CASSDSRFSGEQYF
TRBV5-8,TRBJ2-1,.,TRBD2,TGTGCCAGCAGCTTACCTAGCGGGAGTCTTGATGAGCAGTTCTTC,CASSLPSGSLDEQFF
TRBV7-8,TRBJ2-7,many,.,TGTGCCAGCAGTTTCCCGGGAGATTGGTACGAGCAGTACTTC,CASSFPGDWYEQYF
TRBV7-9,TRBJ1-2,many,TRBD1,TGTGCCAGCAGGACAGGGTCGGACTATGGCTACACCTTC,CASRTGSDYGYTF
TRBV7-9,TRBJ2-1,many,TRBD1,TGTGCCAGCAGCTTCCCCGGGACAGGGACCCTGGGTGAGCAGTTCTTC,CASSFPGTGTLGEQFF
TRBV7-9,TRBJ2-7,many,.,TGTGCCAGCAGCTTCGTTTATGGGCAGGGGACATACGAGCAGTACTTC,CASSFVYGQGTYEQYF
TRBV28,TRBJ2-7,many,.,TGTGCCAGCAGTTTATTGTCACAGAGCGAGCAGTACTTC,CASSLLSQSEQYF
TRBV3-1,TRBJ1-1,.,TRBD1,TGTGCCAGCAGCAGCCGACAGGGGGGAGCTTTCTTT,CASSSRQGGAFF
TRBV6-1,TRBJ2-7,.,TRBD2,TGTGCCACCGCACTAGCGGGTGGGGAGCAGTACTTC,CATALAGGEQYF
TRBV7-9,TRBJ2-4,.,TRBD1,TGTGCCAGCAGCTACCAGGGGGACAAAAACATTCAGTACTTC,CASSYQGDKNIQYF
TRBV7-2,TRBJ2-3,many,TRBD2,TGTGCCAGCAGCTCATCTAGCGGGAGACGGGATACGCAGTATTTT,CASSSSSGRRDTQYF
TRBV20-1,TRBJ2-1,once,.,TGCAGTGCTCCCAGAGCTTCGGGTTCCTACAATGAGCAGTTCTTC,CSAPRASGSYNEQFF
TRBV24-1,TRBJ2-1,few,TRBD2,TGTGCCACCATCCTAGCGGAACGGAGCTCCTACAATGAGCAGTTCTTC,CATILAERSSYNEQFF
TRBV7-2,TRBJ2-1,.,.,TGTGCCAGCAGCTTAGTCCTGGTAGTCTCCTACAATGAGCAGTTCTTC,CASSLVLVVSYNEQFF
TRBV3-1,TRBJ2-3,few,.,TGTGCCAGCAGCCAAGCTCCCTTGTTCACAGATACGCAGTATTTT,CASSQAPLFTDTQYF
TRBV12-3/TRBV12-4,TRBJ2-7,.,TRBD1,TGTGCCAGCAGTTTGGCCGGACAGGGGATCCACGAGCAGTACTTC,CASSLAGQGIHEQYF
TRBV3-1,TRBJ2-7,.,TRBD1,TGTGCCAGCAGCCAAGTACCCTCGGACAGGGGGCTCTACGAGCAGTACTTC,CASSQVPSDRGLYEQYF
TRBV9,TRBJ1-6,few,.,TGTGCCAGCAGCGTAGGTGGCAGGGATAATTCACCCCTCCACTTT,CASSVGGRDNSPLHF
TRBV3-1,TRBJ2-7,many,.,TGTGCCAGCAGGGACGGTGGTCAAACGAGCGAGCAGTACTTC,CASRDGGQTSEQYF
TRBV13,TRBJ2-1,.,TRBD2,TGTGCCAGCAGCCGAAGACTAGCGGGTCAGAGGGTCGCTGAGCAGTTCTTC,CASSRRLAGQRVAEQFF
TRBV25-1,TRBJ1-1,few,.,TGTGCCAGCAGTGCATACCGGGACGGCCTATCGGCTTTCTTT,CASSAYRDGLSAFF
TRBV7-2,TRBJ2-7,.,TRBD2,TGTGCCAGCAGCCCGACTAGCGGCCTCTCCTACGAGCAGTACTTC,CASSPTSGLSYEQYF
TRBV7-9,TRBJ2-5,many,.,TGTGCCAGCAGCTTAGTTGGACCGCAGGAGACCCAGTACTTC,CASSLVGPQETQYF
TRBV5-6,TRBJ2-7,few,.,TGTGCCAGCAGCTTAGATGCTCCTTCCTACGAGCAGTACTTC,CASSLDAPSYEQYF
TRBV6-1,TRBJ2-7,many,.,TGTGCCAGCGGGGGGTCACGTGGTTTTTCCTACGAGCAGTACTTC,CASGGSRGFSYEQYF
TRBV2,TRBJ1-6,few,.,TGTGCCAGTCAACATCGACTATCACCCCTCCACTTT,CASQHRLSPLHF
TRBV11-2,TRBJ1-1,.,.,TGTGCCAGCAGCGCGGACTACTCTCACCTTGCTTTCTTT,CASSADYSHLAFF
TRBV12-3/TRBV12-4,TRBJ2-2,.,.,TGTGCCAGCAGTCAATCGACAGGAGGAGGCACCGGGGAGCCGTTTTTT,CASSQSTGGGTGEPFF
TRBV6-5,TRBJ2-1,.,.,TGTGCCAGCAGTTACTCGAGTGGGCATGTGCGGAATGAGCAGTTCTTC,CASSYSSGHVRNEQFF
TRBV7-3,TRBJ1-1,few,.,TGTGCCAGCAGCTTCCAACGCGTAGGGACTGAAGCTTTCTTT,CASSFQRVGTEAFF
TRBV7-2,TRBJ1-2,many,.,TGTGCCAGCAGGGGGGGGCAGGGCTATGGCTACACCTTC,CASRGGQGYGYTF
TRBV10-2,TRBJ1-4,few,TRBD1,TGCGCCAGCAGTTCGACAGGGGGCGGAACTAATGAAAAACTGTTTTTT,CASSSTGGGTNEKLFF
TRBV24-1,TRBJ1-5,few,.,TGTGCCACCAGTGATCCTCCACAGGGACGCCAGCCCCAGCATTTT,CATSDPPQGRQPQHF
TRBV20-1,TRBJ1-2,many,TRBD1,TGCAGTGCAACCCCGGACAGGGGAGCTAACTATGGCTACACCTTC,CSATPDRGANYGYTF
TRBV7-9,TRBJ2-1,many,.,TGTGCCAGCAGCGACGACTGGCGGGACAATGAGCAGTTCTTC,CASSDDWRDNEQFF